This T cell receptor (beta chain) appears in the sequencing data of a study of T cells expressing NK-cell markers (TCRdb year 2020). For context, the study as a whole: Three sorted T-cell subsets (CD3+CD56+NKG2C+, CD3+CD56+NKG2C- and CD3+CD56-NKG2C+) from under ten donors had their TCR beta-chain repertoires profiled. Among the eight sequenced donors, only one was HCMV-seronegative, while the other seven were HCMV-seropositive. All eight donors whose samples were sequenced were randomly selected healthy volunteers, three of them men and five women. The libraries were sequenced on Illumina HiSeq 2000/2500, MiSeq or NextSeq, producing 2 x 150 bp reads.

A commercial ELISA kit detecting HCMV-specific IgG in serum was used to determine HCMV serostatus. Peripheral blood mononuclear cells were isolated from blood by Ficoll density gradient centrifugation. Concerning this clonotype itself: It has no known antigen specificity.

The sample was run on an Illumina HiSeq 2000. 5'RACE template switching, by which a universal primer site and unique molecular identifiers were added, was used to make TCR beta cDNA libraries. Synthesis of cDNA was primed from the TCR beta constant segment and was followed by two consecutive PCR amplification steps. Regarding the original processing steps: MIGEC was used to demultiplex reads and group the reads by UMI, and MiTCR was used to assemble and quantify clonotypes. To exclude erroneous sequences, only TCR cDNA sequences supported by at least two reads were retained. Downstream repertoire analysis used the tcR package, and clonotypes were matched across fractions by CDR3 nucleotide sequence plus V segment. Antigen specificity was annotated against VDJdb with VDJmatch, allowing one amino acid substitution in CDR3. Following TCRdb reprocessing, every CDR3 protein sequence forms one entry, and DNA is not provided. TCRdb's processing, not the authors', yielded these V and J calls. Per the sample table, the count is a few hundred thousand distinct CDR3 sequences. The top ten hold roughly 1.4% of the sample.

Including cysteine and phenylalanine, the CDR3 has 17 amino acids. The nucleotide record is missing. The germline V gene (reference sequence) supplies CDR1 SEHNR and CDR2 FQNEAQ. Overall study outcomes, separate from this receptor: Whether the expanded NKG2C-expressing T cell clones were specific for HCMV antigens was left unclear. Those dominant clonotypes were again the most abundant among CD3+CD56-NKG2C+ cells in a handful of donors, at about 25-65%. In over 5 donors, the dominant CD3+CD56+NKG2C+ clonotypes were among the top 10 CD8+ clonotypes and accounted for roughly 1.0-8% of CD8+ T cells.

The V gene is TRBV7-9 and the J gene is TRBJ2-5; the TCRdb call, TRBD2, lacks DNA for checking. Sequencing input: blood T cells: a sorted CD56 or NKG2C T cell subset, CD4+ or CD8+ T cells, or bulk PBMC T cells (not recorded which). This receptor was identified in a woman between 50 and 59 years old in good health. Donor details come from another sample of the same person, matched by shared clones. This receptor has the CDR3 CASSLGGASGFQETQYF.